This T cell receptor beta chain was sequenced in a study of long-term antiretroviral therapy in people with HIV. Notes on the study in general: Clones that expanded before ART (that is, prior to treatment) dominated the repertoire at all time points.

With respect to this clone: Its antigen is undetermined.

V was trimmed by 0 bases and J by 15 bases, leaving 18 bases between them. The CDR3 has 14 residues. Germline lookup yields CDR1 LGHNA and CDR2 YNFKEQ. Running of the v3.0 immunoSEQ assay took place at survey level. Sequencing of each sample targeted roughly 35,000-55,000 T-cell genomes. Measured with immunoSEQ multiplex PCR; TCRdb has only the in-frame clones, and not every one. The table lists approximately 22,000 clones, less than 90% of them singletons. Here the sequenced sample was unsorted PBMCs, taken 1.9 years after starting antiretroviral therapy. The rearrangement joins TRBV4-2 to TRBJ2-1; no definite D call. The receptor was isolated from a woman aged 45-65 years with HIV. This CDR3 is CASSQDLERPDPFF. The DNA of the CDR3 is TGTGCCAGCAGCCAAGATCTCGAGCGTCCGGACCCGTTCTTC.